Sequencing of this T cell receptor (beta chain) was carried out in a study of vaccination effects on CD4 cells after COVID-19. The overall study: About 2.1 million PBMC were seeded per well and grown in the presence of roughly 10 IU/ml IL-2 and about 10 ug/ml peptides. Study-level points and caveats: Clonal contraction was marked in infection- and vaccine-induced clones late after vaccination.

Following culture for 9 to 11 days, CD4+ T cells were isolated. The infection with SARS-CoV-2 (confirmed by PCR) occurred in this person between March and December 2020. Sequencing was performed with immunoSEQ multiplex PCR; in TCRdb, only in-frame clones are kept and a portion is missing. The table shows 40,000 to 60,000 clones, with roughly 72% occurring only once. This clone ranks as medium-sized. Its antigen is not identified. The CDR3 has 11 residues. CDR1 is SNHLY, CDR2 FYNNEI, per germline. Trimming removed 6 bases from V and 5 bases from J, with 8 bases in between. This sequence joins TRBV2 and TRBJ2-7; D is undetermined. The sequence derives from a human donor who had a prior SARS-CoV-2 infection. The sequencing used CD4+ T cells from PBMCs cultured without peptide, collected before COVID-19 vaccination. CDR3 bases: TGTGCCAGCAGCCCCTACCACGAGCAGTACTTC. Its protein is CASSPYHEQYF.